The rows below give T cell receptor beta chains drawn from one sample of a study of PD-1 blockade in classical Hodgkin lymphoma. This table comes from immunoSEQ multiplex PCR, and its TCRdb copy is limited to in-frame clones, with some not included. The table lists about 96,000 clones, roughly 91% of them singletons. Here the sequenced sample was peripheral blood mononuclear cells (PBMCs), taken before the fourth cycle of nivolumab. These receptors all stem from a human donor with classical Hodgkin lymphoma. CDR3s include the opening cysteine and the closing phenylalanine or tryptophan. A D gene is named only where the DNA matches it firmly.

d_call	v_call	j_call	cdr3_aa
.	TRBV6-6	TRBJ1-4	CASSYGATNEKLFF
.	TRBV2	TRBJ2-7	CASSVAGSAGEQYF
.	TRBV12-5	TRBJ2-7	CASGSVLGGIIYEQYF
.	TRBV11-2	TRBJ2-7	CASSPPGGAYYEQYF
.	TRBV5-4	TRBJ2-7	CASSFQREQYF
.	TRBV5-1	TRBJ2-7	CASSLAGGWGEQYF
.	TRBV27	TRBJ2-4	CASSLFPTKNIQYF
.	TRBV28	TRBJ2-2	CASGTTGNTGELFF
.	TRBV5-1	TRBJ2-7	CASAKGPPTYEQYF
.	TRBV6-5	TRBJ2-7	CASSYSRRVYEQYF
.	TRBV28	TRBJ1-2	CASSPGTLVGYGYTF
TRBD2	TRBV11-3	TRBJ2-1	CASSTGLAGGFGEQFF
.	TRBV5-4	TRBJ1-4	CASSPGPAGEKLFF
.	TRBV10-1	TRBJ1-5	CASSEGGYSNQPQHF
.	TRBV29-1	TRBJ1-1	CSVEQELQGEAFF
.	TRBV5-3	TRBJ1-2	CARSLYTVTMGYTF
.	TRBV30	TRBJ1-5	CAWSVGYGGNQPQHF
TRBD2	TRBV9	TRBJ2-5	CASSGGTSGRNQETQYF
TRBD2	TRBV15	TRBJ2-1	CATLSREGNEQFF
.	TRBV2	TRBJ1-1	CASSERGVSAFF
.	TRBV28	TRBJ1-3	CASSLDRRGNTIYF
.	TRBV9	TRBJ1-5	CASSEGTQNQPQHF
.	TRBV9	TRBJ1-5	CASGKGWGNQPQHF
TRBD2	TRBV30	TRBJ2-2	CAWSVSGRSGELFF
.	TRBV2	TRBJ1-5	CASNRGGNQPQHF
TRBD1	TRBV4-1	TRBJ2-2	CASSQDLADRGLANTGELFF
.	TRBV7-3	TRBJ2-1	CASSKFGVNEQFF
TRBD2	TRBV7-2	TRBJ2-1	CASSLVGSGSDEQFF
TRBD2	TRBV28	TRBJ2-7	CASTESGRSYEQYF
.	TRBV7-9	TRBJ2-3	CASSLARQVSDTQYF
.	TRBV28	TRBJ1-1	CASSLLGVGAFF
.	TRBV5-4	TRBJ2-7	CASSSTYGGSEQYF
TRBD2	TRBV19	TRBJ2-1	CASSTPGLAGGLNEQFF
TRBD2	TRBV27	TRBJ2-7	CASSRAGKPYYEQYF
.	TRBV9	TRBJ2-5	CASSEAGGPLETQYF
.	TRBV29-1	TRBJ1-5	CSAQKGDQPQHF
TRBD1	TRBV28	TRBJ1-2	CASSLFGRGDGYTF
.	TRBV28	TRBJ2-7	CASSSLTLYEQYF
.	TRBV15	TRBJ1-4	CATSRAGYNEKLFF
.	TRBV2	TRBJ1-4	CASNHGGGLEKLFF
.	TRBV11-2	TRBJ2-7	CASSGSSSYEQYF
.	TRBV11-2	TRBJ2-1	CASSLAVGGGWNSYNEQFF
.	TRBV4-1	TRBJ2-2	CASSRSGELFF
.	TRBV29-1	TRBJ1-2	CSPFTAGGGYTF
.	TRBV6-6	TRBJ1-3	CASRGLENTIYF
.	TRBV25-1	TRBJ2-7	CASSDPGNYEQYF
TRBD1	TRBV7-6	TRBJ2-2	CASSSGQANTGELFF